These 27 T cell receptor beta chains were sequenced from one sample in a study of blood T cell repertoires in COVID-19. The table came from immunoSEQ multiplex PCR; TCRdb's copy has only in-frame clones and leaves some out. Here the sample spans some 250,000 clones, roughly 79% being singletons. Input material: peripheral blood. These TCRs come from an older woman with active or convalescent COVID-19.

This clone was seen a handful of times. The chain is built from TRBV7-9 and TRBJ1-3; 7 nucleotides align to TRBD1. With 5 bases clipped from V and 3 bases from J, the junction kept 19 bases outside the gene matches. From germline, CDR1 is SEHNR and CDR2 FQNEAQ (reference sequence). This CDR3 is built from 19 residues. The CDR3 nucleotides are TGTGCCAGCAGCCCATGGGAACCTTCAGGGGGAGATGTTGGAAACACCATATATTTT. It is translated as CASSPWEPSGGDVGNTIYF. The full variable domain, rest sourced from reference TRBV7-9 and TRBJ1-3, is DTGVSQNPRHKITKRGQNVTFRCDPISEHNRLYWYRQTLGQGPEFLTYFQNEAQLEKSRLLSDRFSAERPKGSFSTLEIQRTEQGDSAMYLCASSPWEPSGGDVGNTIYFGEGSWLTVV.

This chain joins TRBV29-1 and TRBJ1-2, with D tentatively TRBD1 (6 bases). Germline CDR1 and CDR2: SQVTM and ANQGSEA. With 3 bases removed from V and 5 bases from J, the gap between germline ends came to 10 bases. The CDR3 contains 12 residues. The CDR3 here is CSVEGAPYGYTF. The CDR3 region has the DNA TGCAGCGTTGAGGGGGCCCCTTATGGCTACACCTTC.

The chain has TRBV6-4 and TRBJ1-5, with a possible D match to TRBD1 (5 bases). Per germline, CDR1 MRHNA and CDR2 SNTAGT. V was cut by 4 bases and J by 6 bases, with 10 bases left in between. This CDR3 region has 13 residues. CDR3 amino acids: CASSVDKSQPQHF. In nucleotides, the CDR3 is TGTGCCAGCAGTGTGGACAAGAGTCAGCCCCAGCATTTT.

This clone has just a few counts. The CDR3 sequence: CASSQSPDRDTEAFF. In DNA form, the CDR3 reads TGCGCCAGCAGCCAATCGCCGGACAGGGACACTGAAGCTTTCTTT. This sequence joins TRBV4-1 and TRBJ1-1; 8 nucleotides agree with TRBD1. Germline V gene data show CDR1 as MGHRA and CDR2 as YSYEKL. Trimming removed 2 bases from V and 3 bases from J; junction bases left unmatched: 5. This CDR3 has 15 amino acids.

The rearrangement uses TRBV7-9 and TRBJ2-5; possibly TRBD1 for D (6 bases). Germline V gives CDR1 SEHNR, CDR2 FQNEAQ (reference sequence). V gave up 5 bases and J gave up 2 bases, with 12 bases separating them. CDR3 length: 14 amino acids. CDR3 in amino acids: CASSRAGAQETQYF. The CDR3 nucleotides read TGTGCCAGCAGCCGCGCAGGGGCACAAGAGACCCAGTACTTC.

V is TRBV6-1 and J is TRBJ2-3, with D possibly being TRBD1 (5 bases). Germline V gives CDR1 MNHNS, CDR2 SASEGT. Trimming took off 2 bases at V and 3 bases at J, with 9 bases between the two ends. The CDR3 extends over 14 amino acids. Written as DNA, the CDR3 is TGTGCCAGCAGTGAAAGTAGACAGACAGATACGCAGTATTTT. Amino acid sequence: CASSESRQTDTQYF.

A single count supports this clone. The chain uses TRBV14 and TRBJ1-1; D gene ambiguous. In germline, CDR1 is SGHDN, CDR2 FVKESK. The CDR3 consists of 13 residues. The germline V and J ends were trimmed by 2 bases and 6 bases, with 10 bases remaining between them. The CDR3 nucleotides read TGTGCCAGCAGCCAATTTCCCGGGGCTGAAGCTTTCTTT. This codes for CASSQFPGAEAFF. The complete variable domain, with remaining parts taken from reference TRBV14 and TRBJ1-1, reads EAGVTQFPSHSVIEKGQTVTLRCDPISGHDNLYWYRRVMGKEIKFLLHFVKESKQDESGMPNNRFLAERTGGTYSTLKVQPAELEDSGVYFCASSQFPGAEAFFGQGTRLTVV.

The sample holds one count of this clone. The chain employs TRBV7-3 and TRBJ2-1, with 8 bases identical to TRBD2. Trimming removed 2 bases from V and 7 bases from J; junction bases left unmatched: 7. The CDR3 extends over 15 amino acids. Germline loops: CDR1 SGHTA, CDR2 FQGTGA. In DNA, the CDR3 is TGTGCCAGCAGCTTAGACGGGGGGGCCAGGAATGAGCAGTTCTTC. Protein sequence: CASSLDGGARNEQFF.

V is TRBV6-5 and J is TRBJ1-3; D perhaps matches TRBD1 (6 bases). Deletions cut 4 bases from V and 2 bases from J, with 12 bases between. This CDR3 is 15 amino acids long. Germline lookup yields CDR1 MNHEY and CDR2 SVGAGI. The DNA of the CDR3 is TGTGCCAGCAGTTCCGTGGACAGCGCTGGAAACACCATATATTTT. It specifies CASSSVDSAGNTIYF.

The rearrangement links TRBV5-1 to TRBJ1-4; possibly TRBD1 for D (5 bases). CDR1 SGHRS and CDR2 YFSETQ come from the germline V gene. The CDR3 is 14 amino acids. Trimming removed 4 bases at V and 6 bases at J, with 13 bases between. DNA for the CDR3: TGCGCCAGCAGCATTGCAGGGCCCCATGAAAAACTGTTTTTT. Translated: CASSIAGPHEKLFF.

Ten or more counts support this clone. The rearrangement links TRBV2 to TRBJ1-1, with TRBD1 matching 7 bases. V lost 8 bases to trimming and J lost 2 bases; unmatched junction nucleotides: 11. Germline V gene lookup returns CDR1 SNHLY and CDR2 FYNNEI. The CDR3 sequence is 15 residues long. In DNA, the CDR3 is TGTGCCAGCTGGTTACGGACAGGTTTTAACACTGAAGCTTTCTTT. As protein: CASWLRTGFNTEAFF.

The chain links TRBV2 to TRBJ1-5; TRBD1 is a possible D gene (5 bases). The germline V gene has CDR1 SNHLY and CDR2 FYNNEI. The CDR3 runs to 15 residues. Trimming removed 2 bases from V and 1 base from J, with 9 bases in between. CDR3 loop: CASSEQGRSNQPQHF. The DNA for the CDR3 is TGTGCCAGCAGTGAACAGGGTCGGAGCAATCAGCCCCAGCATTTT.

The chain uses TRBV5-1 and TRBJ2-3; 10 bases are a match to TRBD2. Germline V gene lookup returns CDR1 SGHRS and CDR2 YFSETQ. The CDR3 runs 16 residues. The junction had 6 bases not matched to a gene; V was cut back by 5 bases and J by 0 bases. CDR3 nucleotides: TGCGCCAGCAGGAGCGGGGGGGCCTTTAGCACAGATACGCAGTATTTT. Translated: CASRSGGAFSTDTQYF.

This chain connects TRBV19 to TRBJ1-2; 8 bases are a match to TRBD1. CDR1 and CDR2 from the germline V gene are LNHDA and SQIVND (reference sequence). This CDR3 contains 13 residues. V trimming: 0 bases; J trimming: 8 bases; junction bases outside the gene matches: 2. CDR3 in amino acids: CASSIDRQGGYTF. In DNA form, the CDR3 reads TGTGCCAGTAGTATAGATCGACAGGGGGGCTACACCTTC.

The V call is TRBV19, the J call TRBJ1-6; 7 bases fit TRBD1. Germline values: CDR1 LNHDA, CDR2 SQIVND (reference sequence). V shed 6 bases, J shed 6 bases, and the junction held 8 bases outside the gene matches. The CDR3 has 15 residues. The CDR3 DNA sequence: TGTGCCAGTAGGGCGGAGGGGGCCGGTAATTCACCCCTCCACTTT. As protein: CASRAEGAGNSPLHF. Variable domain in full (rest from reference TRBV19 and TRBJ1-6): DGGITQSPKYLFRKEGQNVTLSCEQNLNHDAMYWYRQDPGQGLRLIYYSQIVNDFQKGDIAEGYSVSREKKESFPLTVTSAQKNPTAFYLCASRAEGAGNSPLHFGNGTRLTVT.

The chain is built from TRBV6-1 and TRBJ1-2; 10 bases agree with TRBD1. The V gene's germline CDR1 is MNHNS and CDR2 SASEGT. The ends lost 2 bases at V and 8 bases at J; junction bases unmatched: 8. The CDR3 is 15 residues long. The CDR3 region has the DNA TGTGCCAGCAGTGAACAGGACAGGGGGGTTGGGGGCTACACCTTC. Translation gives CASSEQDRGVGGYTF.

In DNA, the CDR3 is TGTGCCAGCAGTTACTCGACGGAGGGCACAGATACGCAGTATTTT. The encoded protein is CASSYSTEGTDTQYF. J is TRBJ2-3 and V is TRBV6-5; tentatively, D is TRBD2 (5 bases). Germline V gives CDR1 MNHEY, CDR2 SVGAGI. The ends were cut back, 0 bases at V and 1 base at J, with 8 bases in the middle. The length of the CDR3 is 15 residues.

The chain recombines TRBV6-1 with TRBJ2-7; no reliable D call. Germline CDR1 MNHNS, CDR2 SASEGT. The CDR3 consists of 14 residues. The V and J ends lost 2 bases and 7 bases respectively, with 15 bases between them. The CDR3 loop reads CASSESTTPREQYF. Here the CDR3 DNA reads TGTGCCAGCAGTGAAAGCACTACCCCTAGGGAGCAGTACTTC.

The CDR3 here is CASSFGYGLNTEAFF. CDR3 nucleotide sequence: TGTGCCAGCAGTTTCGGGTACGGTTTGAACACTGAAGCTTTCTTT. This sequence joins TRBV27 and TRBJ1-1, with D uncertain. The germline V gene encodes CDR1 MNHEY and CDR2 SMNVEV (reference sequence). Trimming stripped 3 bases from V and 0 bases from J, with 11 bases between. The CDR3 is 15 amino acids.

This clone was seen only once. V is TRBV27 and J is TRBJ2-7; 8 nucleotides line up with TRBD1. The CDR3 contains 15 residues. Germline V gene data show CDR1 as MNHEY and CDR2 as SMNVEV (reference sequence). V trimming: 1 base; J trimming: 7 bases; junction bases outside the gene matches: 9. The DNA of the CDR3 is TGTGCCAGCAGTTTATACGGGCAGGGGGCGGGTGAGCAGTACTTC. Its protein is CASSLYGQGAGEQYF.

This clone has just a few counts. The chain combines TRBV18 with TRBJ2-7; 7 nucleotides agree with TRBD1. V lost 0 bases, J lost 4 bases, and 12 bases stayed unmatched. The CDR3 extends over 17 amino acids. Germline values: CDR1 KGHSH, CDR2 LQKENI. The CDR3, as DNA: TGTGCCAGCTCACCACCAGGGGGCGGTTCCTTGGGGTACGAGCAGTACTTC. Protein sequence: CASSPPGGGSLGYEQYF.

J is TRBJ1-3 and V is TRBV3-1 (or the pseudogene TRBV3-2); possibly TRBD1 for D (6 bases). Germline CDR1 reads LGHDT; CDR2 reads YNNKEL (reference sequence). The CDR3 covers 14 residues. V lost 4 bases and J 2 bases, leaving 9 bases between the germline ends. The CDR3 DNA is TGTGCCAGCAGCCCCCAGGGGACTGGAAACACCATATATTTT. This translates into CASSPQGTGNTIYF.

The CDR3 nucleotides are TGTGCCAGCAGCGAACGGGACACCAATCAGCCCCAGCATTTT. It codes for CASSERDTNQPQHF. The chain has TRBV2 and TRBJ1-5; a possible D gene is TRBD1 (6 bases). Germline V gene sequence: CDR1 SNHLY, CDR2 FYNNEI. V lost 6 bases to trimming and J lost 3 bases, with 12 bases between them. The CDR3 runs to 14 residues.

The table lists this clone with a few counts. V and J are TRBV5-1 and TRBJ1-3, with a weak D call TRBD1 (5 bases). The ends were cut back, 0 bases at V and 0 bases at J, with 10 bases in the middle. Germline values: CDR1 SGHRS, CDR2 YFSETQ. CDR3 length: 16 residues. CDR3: CASSLAGVTSGNTIYF. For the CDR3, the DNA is TGCGCCAGCAGCTTGGCGGGGGTAACCTCTGGAAACACCATATATTTT.

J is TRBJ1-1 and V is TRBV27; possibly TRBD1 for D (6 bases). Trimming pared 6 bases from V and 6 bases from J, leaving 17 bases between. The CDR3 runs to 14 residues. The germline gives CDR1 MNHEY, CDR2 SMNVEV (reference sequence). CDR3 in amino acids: CASRFPGAKAEAFF. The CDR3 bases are TGTGCCAGCAGATTTCCAGGGGCGAAGGCTGAAGCTTTCTTT.

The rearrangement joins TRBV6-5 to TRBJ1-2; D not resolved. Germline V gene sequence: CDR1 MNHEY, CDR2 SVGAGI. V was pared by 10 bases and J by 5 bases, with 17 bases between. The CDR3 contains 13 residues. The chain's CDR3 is CAIRPLVEYGYTF. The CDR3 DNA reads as TGTGCCATCCGTCCTCTTGTAGAATATGGCTACACCTTC.

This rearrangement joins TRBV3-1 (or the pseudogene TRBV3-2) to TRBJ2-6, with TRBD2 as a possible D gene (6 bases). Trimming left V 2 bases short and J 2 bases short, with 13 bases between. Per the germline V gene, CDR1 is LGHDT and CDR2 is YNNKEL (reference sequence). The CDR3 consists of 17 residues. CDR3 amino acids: CASSQQGGIAGANVLTF. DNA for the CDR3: TGTGCCAGCAGCCAACAGGGAGGAATAGCTGGGGCCAACGTCCTGACTTTC.